This T cell receptor (beta chain) was found in a study of CD8 T cells in Susac syndrome. Study information: Among the Susac syndrome patients who underwent sequencing, more than 5 had clinically active disease, while eight of them were in remission.

The RNA input was about 0.45 to 1 ug, and it was reverse transcribed with random hexamers. The CDR3 of TCR beta was amplified by immunoSEQ multiplex PCR across 54 Vbeta and 13 Jbeta. TCRdb analysed the immunoSEQ multiplex PCR reads with MiXCR anew, one entry per CDR3 protein. There are 67,000 or so distinct CDR3 sequences in the sample; 93% occur only once, and approximately 0.15% lies in the top ten. General study results and limits: In its TCR sequencing and HLA analysis, the study acknowledged that the number of individuals was relatively small.

This CDR3 is built from 17 residues. Regarding this clonotype: Its antigen is undetermined.

The sample was CD4+ T cells from PBMCs. The clonotype comes from a human donor with Susac syndrome. The V gene is TRBV21-1, the J gene TRBJ2-1; the D segment call TRBD2 is taken from the table without a DNA check. TRBV21-1 is termed a pseudogene. The CDR3 spells CASSRGLAGSSYNEQFF. CDR3 in DNA: TGTGCCAGCAGCAGAGGACTAGCGGGTAGCTCCTACAATGAGCAGTTCTTC.